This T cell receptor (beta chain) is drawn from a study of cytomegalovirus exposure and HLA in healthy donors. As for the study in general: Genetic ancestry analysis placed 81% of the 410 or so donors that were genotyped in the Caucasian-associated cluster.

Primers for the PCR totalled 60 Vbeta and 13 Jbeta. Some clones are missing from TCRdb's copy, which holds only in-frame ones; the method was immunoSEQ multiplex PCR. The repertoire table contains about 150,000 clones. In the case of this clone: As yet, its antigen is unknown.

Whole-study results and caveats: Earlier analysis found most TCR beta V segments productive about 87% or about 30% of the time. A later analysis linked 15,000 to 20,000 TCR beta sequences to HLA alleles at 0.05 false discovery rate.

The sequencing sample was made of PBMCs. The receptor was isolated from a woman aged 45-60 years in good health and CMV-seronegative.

The CDR3 DNA reads TGCGCCAGCAGCTTCGCGGGAGGTTCCTACGAGCAGTACTTC. It specifies CASSFAGGSYEQYF. The V and J genes are TRBV5-1 and TRBJ2-7; 8 bases match TRBD2. Germline CDR1 and CDR2: SGHRS and YFSETQ. The V and J ends lost 2 bases and 1 base, in that order; junction bases with no gene match: 2. The length of the CDR3 is 14 residues.